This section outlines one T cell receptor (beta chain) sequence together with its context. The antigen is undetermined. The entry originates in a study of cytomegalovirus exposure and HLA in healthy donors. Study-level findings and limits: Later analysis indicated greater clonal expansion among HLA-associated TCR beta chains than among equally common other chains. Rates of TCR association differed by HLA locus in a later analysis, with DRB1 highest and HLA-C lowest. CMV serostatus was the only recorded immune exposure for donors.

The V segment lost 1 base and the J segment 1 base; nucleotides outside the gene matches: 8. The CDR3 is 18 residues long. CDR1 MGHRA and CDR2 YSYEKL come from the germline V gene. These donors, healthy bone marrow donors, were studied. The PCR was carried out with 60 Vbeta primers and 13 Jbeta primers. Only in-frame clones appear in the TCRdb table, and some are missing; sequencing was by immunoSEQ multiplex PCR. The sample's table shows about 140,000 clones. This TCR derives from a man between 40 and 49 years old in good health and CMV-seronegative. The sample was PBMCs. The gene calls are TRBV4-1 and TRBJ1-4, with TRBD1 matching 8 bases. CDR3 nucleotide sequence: TGCGCCAGCAGCCAAGCGGGACAGGCGGTTCTAACTAATGAAAAACTGTTTTTT. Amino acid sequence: CASSQAGQAVLTNEKLFF.